The clone carrying this TCR beta chain was picked up one time. Its antigen is unknown. This record belongs to a study of cytotoxic CD8 clonotypes in ibrutinib-treated CLL. Study summary: The samples contained hundreds of thousands of productive templates on average. They also contained an average of about 91,000 productive rearrangements. Study-wide findings and caveats: Sampling times, which were not matched between the groups, differed between sustained-remission patients and progressing patients. At ibrutinib response, clonality increased, and at progression it declined back toward baseline.

Germline lookup yields CDR1 SQVTM and CDR2 ANQGSEA. The CDR3 is 12 amino acids. Unmatched junction bases numbered 1, after V lost 4 bases and J lost 2 bases. Measured with immunoSEQ multiplex PCR; TCRdb has only the in-frame clones, and not every one. The table records roughly 250,000 clones, 60% to 75% of them present only once. The source was PBMCs, collected after 24 months of ibrutinib treatment. The clonotype originates from a human donor with chronic lymphocytic leukemia. The chain has TRBV29-1 and TRBJ2-5; 7 nucleotides agree with TRBD2. CDR3 amino acids: CSVVRGQETQYF. CDR3 DNA sequence: TGCAGCGTTGTGCGGGGGCAAGAGACCCAGTACTTC. Full variable domain (rest looked up from reference TRBV29-1 and TRBJ2-5): SAVISQKPSRDICQRGTSLTIQCQVDSQVTMMFWYRQQPGQSLTLIATANQGSEATYESGFVIDKFPISRPNLTFSTLTVSNMSPEDSSIYLCSVVRGQETQYFGPGTRLLVL.